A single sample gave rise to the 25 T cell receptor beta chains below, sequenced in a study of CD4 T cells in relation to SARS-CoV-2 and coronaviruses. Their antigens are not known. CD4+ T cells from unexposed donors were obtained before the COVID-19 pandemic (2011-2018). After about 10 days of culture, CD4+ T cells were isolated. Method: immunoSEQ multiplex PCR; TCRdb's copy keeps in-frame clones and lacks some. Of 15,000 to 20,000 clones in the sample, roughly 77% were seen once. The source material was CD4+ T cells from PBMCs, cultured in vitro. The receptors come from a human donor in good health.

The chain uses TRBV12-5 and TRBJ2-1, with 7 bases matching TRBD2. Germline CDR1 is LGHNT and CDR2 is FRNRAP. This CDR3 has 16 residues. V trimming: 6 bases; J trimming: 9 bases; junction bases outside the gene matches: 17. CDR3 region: CASGTIVGRERVEQFF. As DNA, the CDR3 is TGTGCTAGTGGAACGATCGTCGGGCGGGAGAGAGTTGAGCAGTTCTTC.

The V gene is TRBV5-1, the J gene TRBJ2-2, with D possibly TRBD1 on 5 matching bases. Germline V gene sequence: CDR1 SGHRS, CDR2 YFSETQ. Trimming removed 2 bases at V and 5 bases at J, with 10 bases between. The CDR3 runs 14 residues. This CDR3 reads CASSFFSGTGELFF. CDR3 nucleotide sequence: TGCGCCAGCAGCTTTTTTTCAGGGACCGGGGAGCTGTTTTTT.

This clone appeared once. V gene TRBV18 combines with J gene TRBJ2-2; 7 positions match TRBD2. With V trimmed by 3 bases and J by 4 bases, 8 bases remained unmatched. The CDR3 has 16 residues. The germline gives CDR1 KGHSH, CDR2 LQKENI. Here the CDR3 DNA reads TGTGCCAGCTCACCCTGGGACGGGGGGACCACCGGGGAGCTGTTTTTT. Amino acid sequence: CASSPWDGGTTGELFF.

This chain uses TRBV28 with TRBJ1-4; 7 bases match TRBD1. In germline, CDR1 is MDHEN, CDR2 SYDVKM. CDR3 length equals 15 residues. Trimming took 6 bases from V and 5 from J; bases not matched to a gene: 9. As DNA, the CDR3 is TGTGCCAGCAGGTATCCGGGACAGCCGAATGAAAAACTGTTTTTT. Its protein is CASRYPGQPNEKLFF.

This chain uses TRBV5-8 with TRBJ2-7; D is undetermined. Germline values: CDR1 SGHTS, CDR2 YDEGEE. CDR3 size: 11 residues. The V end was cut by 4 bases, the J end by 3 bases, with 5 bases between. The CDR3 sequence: CASSARYEQYF. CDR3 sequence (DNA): TGTGCCAGCAGCGCCCGCTACGAGCAGTACTTC. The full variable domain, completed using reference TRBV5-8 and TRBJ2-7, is EAGVTQSPTHLIKTRGQQATLRCSPISGHTSVYWYQQALGLGLQFLLWYDEGEERNRGNFPPRFSGRQFPNYSSELNVNALELEDSALYLCASSARYEQYFGPGTRLTVT.

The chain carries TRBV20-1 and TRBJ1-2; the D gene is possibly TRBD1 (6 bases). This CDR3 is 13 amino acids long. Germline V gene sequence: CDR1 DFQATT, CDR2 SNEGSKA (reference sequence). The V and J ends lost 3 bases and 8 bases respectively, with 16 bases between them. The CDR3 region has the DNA TGCAGTGCTAGTAGGGGGGGTGTGCACGGCTACACCTTC. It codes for CSASRGGVHGYTF.

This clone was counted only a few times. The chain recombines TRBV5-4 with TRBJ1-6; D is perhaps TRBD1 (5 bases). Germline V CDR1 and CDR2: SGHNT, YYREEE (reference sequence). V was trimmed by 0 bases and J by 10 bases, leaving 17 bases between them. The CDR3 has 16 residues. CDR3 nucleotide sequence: TGTGCCAGCAGCTTGGCCTTGAGCGCCGGGGGATCACCCCTCCACTTT. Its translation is CASSLALSAGGSPLHF.

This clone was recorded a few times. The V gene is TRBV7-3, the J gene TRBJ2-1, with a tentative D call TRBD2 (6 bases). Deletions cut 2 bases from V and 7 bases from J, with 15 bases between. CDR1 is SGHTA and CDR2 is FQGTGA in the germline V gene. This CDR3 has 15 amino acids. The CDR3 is CASSLQGLTQNEQFF. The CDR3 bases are TGTGCCAGCAGCTTACAGGGACTGACTCAAAATGAGCAGTTCTTC.

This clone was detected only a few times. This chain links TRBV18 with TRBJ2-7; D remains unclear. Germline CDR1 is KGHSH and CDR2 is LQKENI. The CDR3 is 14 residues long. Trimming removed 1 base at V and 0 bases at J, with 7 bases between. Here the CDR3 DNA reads TGTGCCAGCTCACCACGGAGTAACTCCTACGAGCAGTACTTC. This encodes CASSPRSNSYEQYF.

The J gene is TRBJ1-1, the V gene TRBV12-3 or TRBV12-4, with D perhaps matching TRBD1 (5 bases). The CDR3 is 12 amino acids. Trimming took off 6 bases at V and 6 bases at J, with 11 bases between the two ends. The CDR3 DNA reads TGTGCCAGCAGGGGACCTGACGCTGAAGCTTTCTTT. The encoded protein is CASRGPDAEAFF.

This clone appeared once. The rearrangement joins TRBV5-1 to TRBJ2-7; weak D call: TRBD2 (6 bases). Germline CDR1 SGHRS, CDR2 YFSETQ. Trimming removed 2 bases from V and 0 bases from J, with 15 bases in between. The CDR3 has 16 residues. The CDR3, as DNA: TGCGCCAGCAGCTTAGGGCCGACGGGGGTCTCCTACGAGCAGTACTTC. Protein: CASSLGPTGVSYEQYF.

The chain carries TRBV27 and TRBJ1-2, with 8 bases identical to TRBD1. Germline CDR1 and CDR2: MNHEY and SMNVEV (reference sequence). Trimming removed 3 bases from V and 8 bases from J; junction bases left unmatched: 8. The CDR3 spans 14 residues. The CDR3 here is CASSFDRGTYGYTF. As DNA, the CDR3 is TGTGCCAGCAGTTTCGACAGGGGAACTTACGGCTACACCTTC.

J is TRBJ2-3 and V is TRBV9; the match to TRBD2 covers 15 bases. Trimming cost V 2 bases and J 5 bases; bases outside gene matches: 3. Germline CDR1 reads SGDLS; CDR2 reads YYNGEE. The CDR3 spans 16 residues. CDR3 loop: CASSVGLAGGGDTQYF. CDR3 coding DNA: TGTGCCAGCAGCGTTGGACTAGCGGGAGGGGGAGATACGCAGTATTTT. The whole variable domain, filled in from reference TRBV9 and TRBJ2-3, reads DSGVTQTPKHLITATGQRVTLRCSPRSGDLSVYWYQQSLDQGLQFLIQYYNGEERAKGNILERFSAQQFPDLHSELNLSSLELGDSALYFCASSVGLAGGGDTQYFGPGTRLTVL.

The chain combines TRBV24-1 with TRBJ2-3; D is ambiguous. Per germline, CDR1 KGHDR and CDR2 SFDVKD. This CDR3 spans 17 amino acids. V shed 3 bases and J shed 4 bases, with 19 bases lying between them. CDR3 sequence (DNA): TGTGCCACCAGTGATCCCACGTCACTAAAGCACTCAGATACGCAGTATTTT. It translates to CATSDPTSLKHSDTQYF.

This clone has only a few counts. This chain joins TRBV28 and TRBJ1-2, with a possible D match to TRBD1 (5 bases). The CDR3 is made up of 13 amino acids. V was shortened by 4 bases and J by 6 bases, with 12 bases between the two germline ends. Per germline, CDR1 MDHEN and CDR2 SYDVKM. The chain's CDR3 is CASSSGTIDGYTF. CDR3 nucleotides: TGTGCCAGCAGTTCAGGGACGATTGATGGCTACACCTTC.

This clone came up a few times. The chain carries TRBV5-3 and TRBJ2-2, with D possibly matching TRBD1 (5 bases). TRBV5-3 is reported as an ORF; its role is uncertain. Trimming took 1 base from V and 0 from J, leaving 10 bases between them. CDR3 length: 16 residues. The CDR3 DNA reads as TGTGCCAGAAGCTTGTACGAGACAGCGAACACCGGGGAGCTGTTTTTT. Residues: CARSLYETANTGELFF.

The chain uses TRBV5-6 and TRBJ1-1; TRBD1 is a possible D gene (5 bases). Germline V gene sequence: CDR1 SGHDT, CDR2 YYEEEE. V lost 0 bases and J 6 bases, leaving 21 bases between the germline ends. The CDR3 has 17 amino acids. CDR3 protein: CASSLAGWTSGGAEAFF. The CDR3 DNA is TGTGCCAGCAGCTTGGCCGGGTGGACATCAGGCGGGGCTGAAGCTTTCTTT.

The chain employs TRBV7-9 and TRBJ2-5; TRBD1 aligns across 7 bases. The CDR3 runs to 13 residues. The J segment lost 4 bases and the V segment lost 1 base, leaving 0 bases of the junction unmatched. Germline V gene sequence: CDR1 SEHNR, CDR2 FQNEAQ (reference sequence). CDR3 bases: TGTGCCAGCAGCTTAGAGGGGGCAGAGACCCAGTACTTC. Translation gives CASSLEGAETQYF. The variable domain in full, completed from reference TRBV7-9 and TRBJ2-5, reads DTGVSQNPRHKITKRGQNVTFRCDPISEHNRLYWYRQTLGQGPEFLTYFQNEAQLEKSRLLSDRFSAERPKGSFSTLEIQRTEQGDSAMYLCASSLEGAETQYFGPGTRLLVL.

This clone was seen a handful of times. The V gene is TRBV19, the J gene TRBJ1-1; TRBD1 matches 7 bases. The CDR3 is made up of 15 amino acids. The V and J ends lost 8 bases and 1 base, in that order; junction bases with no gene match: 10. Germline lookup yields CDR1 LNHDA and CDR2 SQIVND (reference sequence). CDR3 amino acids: CASRRGARENTEAFF. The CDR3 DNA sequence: TGTGCCAGTCGCAGGGGGGCCCGTGAGAACACTGAAGCTTTCTTT. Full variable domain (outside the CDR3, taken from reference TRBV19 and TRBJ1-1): DGGITQSPKYLFRKEGQNVTLSCEQNLNHDAMYWYRQDPGQGLRLIYYSQIVNDFQKGDIAEGYSVSREKKESFPLTVTSAQKNPTAFYLCASRRGARENTEAFFGQGTRLTVV.

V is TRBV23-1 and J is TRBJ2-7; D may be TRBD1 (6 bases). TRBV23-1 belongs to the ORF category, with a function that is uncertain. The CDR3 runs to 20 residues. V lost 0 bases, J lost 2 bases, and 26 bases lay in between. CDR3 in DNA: TGCGCCAGCAGTCAATCACTGGGGAACAGGGCAATAAGTTTTCCCTACGAGCAGTACTTC. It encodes CASSQSLGNRAISFPYEQYF.

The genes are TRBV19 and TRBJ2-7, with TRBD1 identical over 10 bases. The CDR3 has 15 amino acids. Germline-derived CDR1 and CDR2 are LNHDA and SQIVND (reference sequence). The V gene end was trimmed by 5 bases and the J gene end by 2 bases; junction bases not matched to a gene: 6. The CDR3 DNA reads TGTGCCAGTAGTCCCCGGACAGGGGGGGCCTACGAGCAGTACTTC. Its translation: CASSPRTGGAYEQYF.

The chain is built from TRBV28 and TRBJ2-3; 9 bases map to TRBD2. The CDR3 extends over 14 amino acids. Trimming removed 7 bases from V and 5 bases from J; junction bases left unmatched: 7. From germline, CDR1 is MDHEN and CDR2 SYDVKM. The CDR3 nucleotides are TGTGCCAGCATGGCTAGCGGGAAAATAGATACGCAGTATTTT. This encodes CASMASGKIDTQYF.

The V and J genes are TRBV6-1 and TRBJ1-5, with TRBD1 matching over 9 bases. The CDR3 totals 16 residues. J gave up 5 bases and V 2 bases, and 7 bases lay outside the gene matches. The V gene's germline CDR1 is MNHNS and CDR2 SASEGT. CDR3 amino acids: CASSEQTGGGHQPQHF. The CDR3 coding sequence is TGTGCCAGCAGTGAACAAACAGGGGGCGGCCATCAGCCCCAGCATTTT.

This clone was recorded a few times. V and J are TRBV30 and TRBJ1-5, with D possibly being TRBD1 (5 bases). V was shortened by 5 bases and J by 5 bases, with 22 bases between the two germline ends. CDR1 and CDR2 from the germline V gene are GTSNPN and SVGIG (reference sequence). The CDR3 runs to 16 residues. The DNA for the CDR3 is TGTGCCTGGGGGCCCAGGGAAAATGTTCGTCATCAGCCCCAGCATTTT. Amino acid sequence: CAWGPRENVRHQPQHF. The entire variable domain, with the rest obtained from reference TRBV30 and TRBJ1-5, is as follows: SQTIHQWPATLVQPVGSPLSLECTVEGTSNPNLYWYRQAAGRGLQLLFYSVGIGQISSEVPQNLSASRPQDRQFILSSKKLLLSDSGFYLCAWGPRENVRHQPQHFGDGTRLSIL.

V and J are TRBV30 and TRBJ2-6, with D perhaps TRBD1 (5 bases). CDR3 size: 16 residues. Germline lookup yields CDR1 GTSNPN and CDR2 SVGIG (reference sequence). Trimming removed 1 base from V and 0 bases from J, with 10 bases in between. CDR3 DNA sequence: TGTGCCTGGAGTGAGGGGATACCCTCTGGGGCCAACGTCCTGACTTTC. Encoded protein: CAWSEGIPSGANVLTF.